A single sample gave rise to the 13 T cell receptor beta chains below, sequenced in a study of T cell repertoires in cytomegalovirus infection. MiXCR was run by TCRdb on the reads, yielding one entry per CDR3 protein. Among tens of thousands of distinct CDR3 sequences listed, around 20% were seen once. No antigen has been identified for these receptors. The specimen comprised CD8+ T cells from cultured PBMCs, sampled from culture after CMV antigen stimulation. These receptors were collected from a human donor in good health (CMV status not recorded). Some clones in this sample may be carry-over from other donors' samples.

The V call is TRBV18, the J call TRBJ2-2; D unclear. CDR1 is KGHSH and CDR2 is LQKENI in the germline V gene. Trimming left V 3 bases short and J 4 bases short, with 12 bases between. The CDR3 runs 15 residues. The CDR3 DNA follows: TGTGCCAGCTCACCCAAGGGATTCAGCACCGGGGAGCTGTTTTTT. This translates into CASSPKGFSTGELFF. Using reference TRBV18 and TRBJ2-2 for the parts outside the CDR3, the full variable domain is NAGVMQNPRHLVRRRGQEARLRCSPMKGHSHVYWYRQLPEEGLKFMVYLQKENIIDESGMPKERFSAEFPKEGPSILRIQQVVRGDSAAYFCASSPKGFSTGELFFGEGSRLTVL.

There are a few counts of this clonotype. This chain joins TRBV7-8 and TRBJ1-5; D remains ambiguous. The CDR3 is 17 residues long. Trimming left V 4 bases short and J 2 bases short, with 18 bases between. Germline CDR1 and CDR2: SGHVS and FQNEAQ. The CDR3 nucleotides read TGTGCCAGCAGCTCGGACTTGACCCCGGGAGGCAATCAGCCCCAGCATTTT. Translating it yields CASSSDLTPGGNQPQHF. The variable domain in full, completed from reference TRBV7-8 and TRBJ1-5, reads GAGVSQSPRYKVAKRGQDVALRCDPISGHVSLFWYQQALGQGPEFLTYFQNEAQLDKSGLPSDRFFAERPEGSVSTLKIQRTQQEDSAVYLCASSSDLTPGGNQPQHFGDGTRLSIL.

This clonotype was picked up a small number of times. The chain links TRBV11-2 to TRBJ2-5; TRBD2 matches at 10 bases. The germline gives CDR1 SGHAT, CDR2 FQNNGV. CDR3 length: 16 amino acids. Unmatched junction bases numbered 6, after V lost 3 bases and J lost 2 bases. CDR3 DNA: TGTGCCAGCAGCTTCCTAACTAGCGGGGTACAAGAGACCCAGTACTTC. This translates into CASSFLTSGVQETQYF.

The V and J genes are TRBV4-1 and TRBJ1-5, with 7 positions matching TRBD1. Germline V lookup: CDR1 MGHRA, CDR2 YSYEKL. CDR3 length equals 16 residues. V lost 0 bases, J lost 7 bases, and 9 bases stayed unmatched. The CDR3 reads CASSQELEDRSQPQHF. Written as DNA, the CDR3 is TGCGCCAGCAGCCAAGAGTTGGAGGACAGGTCACAGCCCCAGCATTTT.

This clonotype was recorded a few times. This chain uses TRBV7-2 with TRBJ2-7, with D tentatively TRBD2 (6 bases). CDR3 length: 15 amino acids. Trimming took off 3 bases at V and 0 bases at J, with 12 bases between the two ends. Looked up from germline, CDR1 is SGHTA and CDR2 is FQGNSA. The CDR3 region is CASSLEGSPSYEQYF. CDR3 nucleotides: TGTGCCAGCAGCTTGGAGGGATCCCCCTCCTACGAGCAGTACTTC.

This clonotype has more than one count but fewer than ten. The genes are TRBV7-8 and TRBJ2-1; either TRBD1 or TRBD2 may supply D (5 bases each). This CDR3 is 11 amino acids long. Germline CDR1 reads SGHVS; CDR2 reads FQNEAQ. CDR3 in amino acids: CVLLMGDEQFF. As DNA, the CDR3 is TGTGTCCTGCTAATGGGGGATGAGCAGTTCTTC. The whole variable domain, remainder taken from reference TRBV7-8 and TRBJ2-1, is GAGVSQSPRYKVAKRGQDVALRCDPISGHVSLFWYQQALGQGPEFLTYFQNEAQLDKSGLPSDRFFAERPEGSVSTLKIQRTQQEDSAVYLCVLLMGDEQFFGPGTRLTVL.

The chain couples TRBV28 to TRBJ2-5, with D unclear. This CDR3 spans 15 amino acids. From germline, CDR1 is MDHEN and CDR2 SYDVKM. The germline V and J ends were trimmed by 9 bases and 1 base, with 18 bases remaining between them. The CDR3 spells CASVAVRRSQETQYF. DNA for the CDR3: TGTGCCAGTGTTGCCGTAAGAAGGTCCCAAGAGACCCAGTACTTC.

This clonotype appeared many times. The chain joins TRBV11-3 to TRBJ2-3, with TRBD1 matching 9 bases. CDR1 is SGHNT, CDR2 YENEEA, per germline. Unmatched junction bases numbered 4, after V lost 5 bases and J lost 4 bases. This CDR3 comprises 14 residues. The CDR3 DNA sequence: TGTGCCAGCAGCCAAACAGGGGGCGCAGATACGCAGTATTTT. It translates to CASSQTGGADTQYF.

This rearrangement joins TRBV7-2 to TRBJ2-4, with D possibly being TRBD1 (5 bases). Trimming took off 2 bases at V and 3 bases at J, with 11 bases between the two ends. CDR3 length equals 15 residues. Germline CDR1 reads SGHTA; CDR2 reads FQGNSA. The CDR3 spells CASSLSRVGKNIQYF. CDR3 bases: TGTGCCAGCAGCTTAAGCAGGGTTGGCAAAAACATTCAGTACTTC.

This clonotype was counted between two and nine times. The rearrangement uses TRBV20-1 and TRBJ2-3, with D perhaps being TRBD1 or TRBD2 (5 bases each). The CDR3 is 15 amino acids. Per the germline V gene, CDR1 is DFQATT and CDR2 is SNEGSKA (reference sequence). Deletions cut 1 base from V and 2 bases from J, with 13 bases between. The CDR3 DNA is TGCAGTGCTAGAGGGTGGGGGACCCCCACAGATACGCAGTATTTT. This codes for CSARGWGTPTDTQYF.

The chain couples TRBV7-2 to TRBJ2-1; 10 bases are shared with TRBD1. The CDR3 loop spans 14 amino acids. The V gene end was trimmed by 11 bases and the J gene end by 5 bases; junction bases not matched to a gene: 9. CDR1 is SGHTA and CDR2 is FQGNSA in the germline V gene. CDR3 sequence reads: CAVGDRGRDNEQFF. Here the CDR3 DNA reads TGTGCCGTCGGGGACAGGGGTAGAGACAATGAGCAGTTCTTC.

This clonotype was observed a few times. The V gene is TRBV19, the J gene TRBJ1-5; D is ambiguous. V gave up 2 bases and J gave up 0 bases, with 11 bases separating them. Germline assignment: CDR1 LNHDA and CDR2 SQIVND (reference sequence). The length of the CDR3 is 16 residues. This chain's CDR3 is CASSIFGLDSNQPQHF. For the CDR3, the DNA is TGTGCCAGTAGTATATTCGGTTTGGATAGCAATCAGCCCCAGCATTTT.

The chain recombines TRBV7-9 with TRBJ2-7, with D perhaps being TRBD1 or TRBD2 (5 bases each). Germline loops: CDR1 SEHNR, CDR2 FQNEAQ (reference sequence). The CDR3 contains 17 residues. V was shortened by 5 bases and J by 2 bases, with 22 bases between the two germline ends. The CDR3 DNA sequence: TGTGCCAGCAGCCCCCGCGACGGAATCGGGGCAACCTACGAGCAGTACTTC. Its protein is CASSPRDGIGATYEQYF. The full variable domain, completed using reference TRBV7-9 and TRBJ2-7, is DTGVSQNPRHKITKRGQNVTFRCDPISEHNRLYWYRQTLGQGPEFLTYFQNEAQLEKSRLLSDRFSAERPKGSFSTLEIQRTEQGDSAMYLCASSPRDGIGATYEQYFGPGTRLTVT.